The source of this T cell receptor beta chain is a study of T cell changes during pregnancy in multiple sclerosis (dated by TCRdb to about 2019). With regard to the full study: Changes in the T cell repertoire over the course of pregnancy were examined in this study in women with multiple sclerosis.

About this clone itself: Its antigen specificity is not known. No much larger clone exists at a distance of one base, and base qualities are not known.

V sheds 6 bases and J sheds 4 bases, leaving 7 bases between their ends. Via the germline V gene (reference sequence), CDR1 is LNHDA and CDR2 SQIVND. The CDR3 holds 12 amino acids from the cysteine to the phenylalanine. The kept DNA is CDR3 alone, 36 bases in frame from the first base. Libraries were constructed by the immunoSEQ multiplex PCR assay. What TCRdb holds here is the immuneACCESS table cut down to in-frame rearrangements. Part of the clones is not present; checked against another copy, under half of the missing clones reflect an unresolved V gene, and the others are unexplained. The sample table records approximately 98,000 clones; 92% of these occur just once. The top ten clonotypes cover roughly 2% of the sample.

The sequence came from a female donor in good health, enrolled as a control in a pregnancy study. Source: peripheral blood, taken after pregnancy. The receptor chain draws on TRBV19 and TRBJ2-1; TRBD2 is possibly the D segment (6 matching bases). The DNA reads as follows: TGTGCCAGTAGGGGAGGATACAATGAGCAGTTCTTC. Translated, it reads CASRGGYNEQFF.